This T cell receptor beta chain derives from a study of breast tumors, draining lymph nodes, adjacent tissues. Study-wide results and limits: That most tumor T cells come from lymph nodes remained unproven. Tumor TCR diversity was below lymph nodes but above nontumor tissue. Tumor and nontumor repertoires were significantly more similar in luminal-like than in basal-like breast cancer.

One entry per CDR3 protein, called by TCRdb with MiXCR from the multiplex PCR reads. The sample holds some 170,000 distinct CDR3 sequences, 25% to 40% seen once. Axillary draining lymph nodes of breast cancer patients supplied the node samples. CDR3 length equals 16 residues. Trimming stripped 8 bases from V and 0 bases from J, with 20 bases between. Germline CDR1 is SNHLY and CDR2 is FYNNEI. Concerning this clonotype itself: Its antigen remains unknown.

The sequenced material came from axillary lymph node tissue. The chain has TRBV2 and TRBJ2-7; no clear D gene. This clonotype was sampled from a female donor with breast cancer. Some clones in this sample may be carry-over from other donors' samples. Written as DNA, the CDR3 is TGTGCCAGCCTGCCCGCAGGTCTCGCCTTCTCCTACGAGCAGTACTTC. It is translated as CASLPAGLAFSYEQYF.